A single sample is the source of the 20 T cell receptor beta chains below, sequenced in a study of pediatric ulcerative colitis. Profiled with immunoSEQ multiplex PCR; TCRdb holds only in-frame clones, not every one. The sample holds fewer than 40,000 clones, roughly 86% seen once. Sequencing was done on a sample of blood. These receptors came from a boy younger than 18 with severe ulcerative colitis.

The chain has TRBV5-5 and TRBJ2-5; D may be TRBD1 (5 bases). Germline loops: CDR1 SGHKS, CDR2 YYEKEE (reference sequence). The CDR3 loop spans 14 amino acids. Trimming removed 0 bases from V and 1 base from J, with 7 bases in between. CDR3 region: CASSLGQIQETQYF. The CDR3 bases are TGTGCCAGCAGCTTGGGACAGATCCAAGAGACCCAGTACTTC.

The chain combines TRBV30 with TRBJ2-4, with 7 bases matching TRBD1. J gave up 3 bases and V 2 bases, and 4 bases lay outside the gene matches. CDR3 size: 14 residues. CDR1 is GTSNPN and CDR2 is SVGIG in the germline V gene (reference sequence). CDR3 nucleotide sequence: TGTGCCTGGAGTCAAGGGGGCGGCAAAAACATTCAGTACTTC. It is translated as CAWSQGGGKNIQYF.

This sequence joins TRBV19 and TRBJ2-7; D may be TRBD2 (6 bases). The CDR3 length is 12 residues. Looked up from germline, CDR1 is LNHDA and CDR2 is SQIVND (reference sequence). V lost 7 bases and J lost 3, with 10 bases in between. The CDR3 reads CASKGTGYEQYF. In DNA, the CDR3 is TGTGCCAGTAAGGGGACTGGCTACGAGCAGTACTTC. Full variable domain (remainder filled in from reference TRBV19 and TRBJ2-7): DGGITQSPKYLFRKEGQNVTLSCEQNLNHDAMYWYRQDPGQGLRLIYYSQIVNDFQKGDIAEGYSVSREKKESFPLTVTSAQKNPTAFYLCASKGTGYEQYFGPGTRLTVT.

This chain uses TRBV19 with TRBJ2-7; weak D call: TRBD2 (6 bases). The CDR3 has 14 amino acids. Germline loops: CDR1 LNHDA, CDR2 SQIVND (reference sequence). V lost 5 bases, J lost 0 bases, and 11 bases lay in between. In DNA form, the CDR3 reads TGTGCCAGTAGTGCTGGGCGGGGCTCCTACGAGCAGTACTTC. Translated: CASSAGRGSYEQYF.

The chain links TRBV6-1 to TRBJ1-4; D is unclear. Germline CDR1 MNHNS, CDR2 SASEGT. The CDR3 loop spans 13 amino acids. Trimming removed 7 bases from V and 8 bases from J, with 14 bases in between. CDR3 nucleotide sequence: TGTGCCAGCACCAGTGACCAGTTGGAAAAACTGTTTTTT. This translates into CASTSDQLEKLFF.

The gene calls are TRBV7-9 and TRBJ1-1; unclear D gene. The CDR3 length is 13 residues. CDR1 is SEHNR, CDR2 FQNEAQ, per germline (reference sequence). V lost 2 bases to trimming and J lost 5 bases, with 9 bases between them. The CDR3 reads CASSLNGRTEAFF. As DNA, the CDR3 is TGTGCCAGCAGCTTAAATGGACGGACTGAAGCTTTCTTT.

The chain recombines TRBV19 with TRBJ2-7; D is perhaps TRBD2 (6 bases). Germline V gene data show CDR1 as LNHDA and CDR2 as SQIVND (reference sequence). With 4 bases removed from V and 5 bases from J, the gap between germline ends came to 12 bases. The CDR3 has 13 amino acids. As DNA, the CDR3 is TGTGCCAGTAGTACCTTGGGGGGTAACGAGCAGTACTTC. Translating gives CASSTLGGNEQYF.

The gene calls are TRBV7-3 and TRBJ1-1; D is uncertain. Trimming removed 5 bases at V and 1 base at J, with 8 bases between. Germline-derived CDR1 and CDR2 are SGHTA and FQGTGA. The CDR3 sequence is 13 residues long. The CDR3 protein is CASSPVPNTEAFF. CDR3 nucleotides: TGTGCCAGCAGCCCAGTCCCGAACACTGAAGCTTTCTTT. The variable domain in full, with the rest retrieved from reference TRBV7-3 and TRBJ1-1, is GAGVSQTPSNKVTEKGKYVELRCDPISGHTALYWYRQSLGQGPEFLIYFQGTGAADDSGLPNDRFFAVRPEGSVSTLKIQRTERGDSAVYLCASSPVPNTEAFFGQGTRLTVV.

This clone was counted a few times. The V call is TRBV4-2, the J call TRBJ2-2; 9 bases agree with TRBD2. The V gene end was trimmed by 0 bases and the J gene end by 2 bases; junction bases not matched to a gene: 4. The CDR3 has 17 residues. Looked up from germline, CDR1 is LGHNA and CDR2 is YNFKEQ. For the CDR3, the DNA is TGTGCCAGCAGCCAAGAAGGGGGACTAGCTAACACCGGGGAGCTGTTTTTT. Translating it yields CASSQEGGLANTGELFF.

V gene TRBV6-4 combines with J gene TRBJ1-2; D gene ambiguous. The V end lost 7 bases, the J end lost 2 bases, and 14 bases lay between the germline ends. This CDR3 is 14 amino acids long. From germline, CDR1 is MRHNA and CDR2 SNTAGT. The CDR3 sequence: CASTPTPVNYGYTF. The DNA for the CDR3 is TGTGCCAGCACCCCGACACCCGTAAACTATGGCTACACCTTC.

Points on this clone: The same CDR3 also results from other DNA sequences found in this sample. This chain joins TRBV2 and TRBJ2-7; perhaps TRBD2 as D (5 bases). Trimming cost V 9 bases and J 0 bases, with 12 bases left between them. Per the germline V gene, CDR1 is SNHLY and CDR2 is FYNNEI. This CDR3 has 13 amino acids. CDR3 sequence: CASRGGSSYEQYF. The CDR3 DNA sequence: TGTGCCAGTCGGGGTGGTAGCTCCTACGAGCAGTACTTC.

The chain couples TRBV18 to TRBJ1-4; 7 positions agree with TRBD1. V shed 3 bases, J shed 3 bases, and the junction held 7 bases outside the gene matches. The CDR3 length is 16 residues. Germline V CDR1 and CDR2: KGHSH, LQKENI. The CDR3 protein is CASSPSRDRANEKLFF. CDR3 bases: TGTGCCAGCTCACCGTCCCGGGACAGAGCTAATGAAAAACTGTTTTTT.

The chain carries TRBV6-5 and TRBJ1-6; the D gene is possibly TRBD1 (6 bases). This CDR3 spans 13 amino acids. V was cut by 2 bases and J by 12 bases, with 11 bases left in between. Germline V gene data show CDR1 as MNHEY and CDR2 as SVGAGI. The CDR3 DNA follows: TGTGCCAGCAGTTACCACAGGGAAGGACCCCTCCACTTT. This translates into CASSYHREGPLHF.

In this sample, this clone turned up once. Additional DNA sequences in this sample encode the identical CDR3. The genes are TRBV11-3 and TRBJ1-1; no definite D call. The CDR3 length is 13 residues. The V and J ends lost 1 base and 5 bases respectively, with 8 bases between them. Germline CDR1 and CDR2: SGHNT and YENEEA. This chain's CDR3 is CASSLGRRTEAFF. The CDR3 DNA reads TGTGCCAGCAGCTTAGGGAGACGAACTGAAGCTTTCTTT.

The chain has TRBV19 and TRBJ2-7; weak D call: TRBD2 (6 bases). There are 14 residues in the CDR3. Germline CDR1 and CDR2: LNHDA and SQIVND (reference sequence). V gave up 0 bases and J gave up 2 bases, with 8 bases separating them. The CDR3, as DNA: TGTGCCAGTAGTATAGAATGGGGGGCCTACGAGCAGTACTTC. Translating it yields CASSIEWGAYEQYF.

This chain uses TRBV7-8 with TRBJ1-2; 8 nucleotides align to TRBD1. CDR1 and CDR2 (germline): SGHVS, FQNEAQ. J gave up 4 bases and V 5 bases, and 15 bases lay outside the gene matches. There are 17 residues in the CDR3. As DNA, the CDR3 is TGTGCCAGCAGCCCGGGACGAATTCGGACAGGGAGCTATGGCTACACCTTC. Its translation is CASSPGRIRTGSYGYTF.

This chain links TRBV7-9 with TRBJ1-2; D ambiguous. Germline V CDR1 and CDR2: SEHNR, FQNEAQ (reference sequence). V was pared by 8 bases and J by 1 base, with 5 bases between. This CDR3 contains 11 residues. The CDR3 region is CASELNYGYTF. In DNA, the CDR3 is TGTGCCAGCGAGCTTAACTATGGCTACACCTTC.

The chain uses TRBV4-1 and TRBJ2-7, with D tentatively TRBD1 (6 bases). Trimming pared 0 bases from V and 4 bases from J, leaving 10 bases between. CDR1 is MGHRA, CDR2 YSYEKL, per germline. CDR3 size: 14 residues. The CDR3 nucleotides are TGCGCCAGCAGCCAAGATCAGAGGGGGTACGAGCAGTACTTC. Its protein product is CASSQDQRGYEQYF.

The J gene is TRBJ1-4, the V gene TRBV9; maybe TRBD1 (5 bases). The CDR3 totals 14 residues. The ends were cut back, 4 bases at V and 6 bases at J, with 13 bases in the middle. CDR1 SGDLS and CDR2 YYNGEE come from the germline V gene. The chain's CDR3 is CASSFGAGDEKLFF. Here the CDR3 DNA reads TGTGCCAGCAGCTTCGGGGCCGGGGATGAAAAACTGTTTTTT. The whole variable domain, remainder taken from reference TRBV9 and TRBJ1-4, is DSGVTQTPKHLITATGQRVTLRCSPRSGDLSVYWYQQSLDQGLQFLIQYYNGEERAKGNILERFSAQQFPDLHSELNLSSLELGDSALYFCASSFGAGDEKLFFGSGTQLSVL.

The J gene is TRBJ1-1, the V gene TRBV2, with D unresolved. Germline CDR1 and CDR2: SNHLY and FYNNEI. The CDR3 is made up of 16 amino acids. The germline V and J ends were trimmed by 6 bases and 6 bases, with 23 bases remaining between them. The CDR3 DNA is TGTGCCAGCAGGGATATCTACTGGACGGCCCAGCCTGAAGCTTTCTTT. Translating it yields CASRDIYWTAQPEAFF.